These T cell receptor beta chains were read from a single sample in a study of blood T cell repertoires in COVID-19. The data were produced by immunoSEQ multiplex PCR, yet TCRdb's version contains in-frame clones alone and is incomplete. The table has some 320,000 clones, 85% seen once. Sequenced input: PBMCs or T cells enriched from blood (not recorded which). These receptors came from a woman aged 25 to 39 who had been exposed to COVID-19. Each CDR3 is given with its conserved first and last residue. Each record gives: D gene, clone size, V gene, J gene, CDR3 DNA, CDR3 protein. D genes are given only for firm matches. For some rows the clone size is stated as once, few or many, or as a class when expanded; others skip it.

D gene: TRBD2
clone size: NA
V gene: TRBV3-1/TRBV3-2
J gene: TRBJ2-7
CDR3 DNA: TGTGCCAGCAGCCAAGCGACTAGCGTGTACGAGCAGTACTTC
CDR3 protein: CASSQATSVYEQYF

D gene: NA
clone size: NA
V gene: TRBV3-1/TRBV3-2
J gene: TRBJ1-2
CDR3 DNA: TGTGCCAGCAGCCAATTTCCGGGCTATGGCTACACCTTC
CDR3 protein: CASSQFPGYGYTF

D gene: NA
clone size: NA
V gene: TRBV21-1
J gene: TRBJ2-1
CDR3 DNA: TGTGCCAGCAGCAAAGCCCCACAATGGGGGGCAGGGGGCTGGGGTGAGCAGTTCTTC
CDR3 protein: CASSKAPQWGAGGWGEQFF

D gene: TRBD1
clone size: few
V gene: TRBV4-2
J gene: TRBJ2-1
CDR3 DNA: TGTGCCAGCAGCCAAGGGGACAGGGTAACCTACAATGAGCAGTTCTTC
CDR3 protein: CASSQGDRVTYNEQFF

D gene: TRBD2
clone size: NA
V gene: TRBV9
J gene: TRBJ2-2
CDR3 DNA: TGTGCCAGCAGCCTGACTAGCGGGGGGTATGACGGGGAGCTGTTTTTT
CDR3 protein: CASSLTSGGYDGELFF

D gene: TRBD2
clone size: NA
V gene: TRBV7-2
J gene: TRBJ2-3
CDR3 DNA: TGTGCCAGCAGCTTAGCTCGGGGGGGTCGAGATACGCAGTATTTT
CDR3 protein: CASSLARGGRDTQYF

D gene: TRBD1
clone size: NA
V gene: TRBV28
J gene: TRBJ2-5
CDR3 DNA: TGTGCCAGCAGAGTCCAGAGGACAGGGGGCTTGGAGACCCAGTACTTC
CDR3 protein: CASRVQRTGGLETQYF

D gene: TRBD1
clone size: NA
V gene: TRBV28
J gene: TRBJ1-2
CDR3 DNA: TGTGCCAGCAGTTCCCCCGGGACAGGGGGCAAGGGCTATGGCTACACCTTC
CDR3 protein: CASSSPGTGGKGYGYTF

D gene: TRBD1
clone size: NA
V gene: TRBV7-3
J gene: TRBJ2-1
CDR3 DNA: TGTGCCAGCAGCTTAGGGACAGGTCGGAATGAGCAGTTCTTC
CDR3 protein: CASSLGTGRNEQFF

D gene: NA
clone size: NA
V gene: TRBV6-6
J gene: TRBJ2-4
CDR3 DNA: TGTGCCAGCAGTCGACAGTTCGAGACTAGTCTGGGCAAAAACATTCAGTACTTC
CDR3 protein: CASSRQFETSLGKNIQYF

D gene: NA
clone size: NA
V gene: TRBV30
J gene: TRBJ2-2
CDR3 DNA: TGTGCCTGGGGCGCGGGGCAGGGGGTCGGGGAGCTGTTTTTT
CDR3 protein: CAWGAGQGVGELFF

D gene: NA
clone size: NA
V gene: TRBV28
J gene: TRBJ1-4
CDR3 DNA: TGTGCCAGCAGTTTCCAGTCGGGGGGCTTTAATGAAAAACTGTTTTTT
CDR3 protein: CASSFQSGGFNEKLFF

D gene: TRBD1
clone size: NA
V gene: TRBV5-4
J gene: TRBJ1-4
CDR3 DNA: TGTGCCAGCAGCCCATGGACAGGGGGTCAAGAAAAACTGTTTTTT
CDR3 protein: CASSPWTGGQEKLFF

D gene: TRBD2
clone size: NA
V gene: TRBV12-5
J gene: TRBJ2-1
CDR3 DNA: TGTGCTAGTGGTTTGGTACATGCTAGCGGGCTTTACAATGAGCAGTTCTTC
CDR3 protein: CASGLVHASGLYNEQFF

D gene: NA
clone size: once
V gene: TRBV5-1
J gene: TRBJ2-1
CDR3 DNA: TGCGCCAGCAGCTTGGTCCACGGGAGCGATGAGCAGTTCTTC
CDR3 protein: CASSLVHGSDEQFF

D gene: TRBD1
clone size: NA
V gene: TRBV10-3
J gene: TRBJ2-7
CDR3 DNA: TGTGCCATCAACTCGGGACAGGGTAACGAGCAGTACTTC
CDR3 protein: CAINSGQGNEQYF

D gene: NA
clone size: NA
V gene: TRBV27
J gene: TRBJ1-2
CDR3 DNA: TGTGCCAGCAGTTCCGGGACACACTATGGCTACACCTTC
CDR3 protein: CASSSGTHYGYTF

D gene: NA
clone size: NA
V gene: TRBV4-1
J gene: TRBJ1-1
CDR3 DNA: TGCGCCAGCAGCCAAGAAGCATCGGGGGGGCTGAGAGCTTTCTTT
CDR3 protein: CASSQEASGGLRAFF

D gene: TRBD1
clone size: NA
V gene: TRBV9
J gene: TRBJ2-7
CDR3 DNA: TGTGCCAGCAGCCCCGGGACAGCATCCTCCTACGAGCAGTACTTC
CDR3 protein: CASSPGTASSYEQYF

D gene: NA
clone size: NA
V gene: TRBV5-4
J gene: TRBJ2-7
CDR3 DNA: TGTGCCAGCATGGGCGAGACCTACGAGCAGTACTTC
CDR3 protein: CASMGETYEQYF